Listed below are T cell receptor beta chains from one sample, sequenced in a study of blood T cell repertoires in COVID-19. TCRdb keeps only in-frame clones here, not all; method: immunoSEQ multiplex PCR. The data show about 200,000 clones, 80% seen once. The specimen was PBMCs or T cells enriched from blood (not recorded which). The receptors stem from a woman in her thirties or forties with acute COVID-19. Both conserved end residues are part of each CDR3. A D gene is named only where the DNA matches it firmly. Rows give clone size only sometimes, using once, few, many, or a class for an expanded clone.

>.|TRBV7-9|TRBJ1-2|.
CASSLATRRTRGYTF
TGTGCCAGCAGCTTAGCGACACGCCGAACCCGGGGCTACACCTTC
>TRBD1|TRBV19|TRBJ2-2|.
CASKSGTGGAGELFF
TGTGCCAGCAAATCCGGGACAGGGGGGGCCGGGGAGCTGTTTTTT
>.|TRBV6-1|TRBJ2-4|.
CASSEEWGDQYF
TGTGCCAGCAGTGAAGAATGGGGGGATCAGTACTTC
>.|TRBV6-6|TRBJ2-5|.
CASTKWEEETQYF
TGTGCCAGCACTAAGTGGGAGGAGGAGACCCAGTACTTC
>.|TRBV27|TRBJ2-7|once
CASSLRTGRYEQYF
TGTGCCAGCAGTTTAAGAACAGGGAGATACGAGCAGTACTTC
>.|TRBV29-1|TRBJ1-3|.
CSVEGGWSEGRSGNTIYF
TGCAGCGTTGAAGGGGGCTGGAGTGAAGGCCGCTCTGGAAACACCATATATTTT
>.|TRBV18|TRBJ1-3|few
CASLLSTGNTIYF
TGTGCCAGCTTACTGAGCACTGGAAACACCATATATTTT
>TRBD1|TRBV30|TRBJ1-4|.
CAWNQGGLNEKLFF
TGTGCCTGGAATCAGGGGGGATTAAATGAAAAACTGTTTTTT
>TRBD1|TRBV19|TRBJ1-4|.
CASSMNRGANEKLFF
TGTGCCAGTAGTATGAACAGGGGTGCTAATGAAAAACTGTTTTTT
>.|TRBV9|TRBJ1-6|.
CASNPTGTNSPLHF
TGTGCCAGCAACCCCACAGGGACTAATTCACCCCTCCACTTT
>TRBD2|TRBV5-1|TRBJ2-5|.
CASSLGTSGRTQETQYF
TGCGCCAGCAGCTTGGGGACTAGCGGGAGGACACAAGAGACCCAGTACTTC
>.|TRBV4-1|TRBJ2-1|.
CASSQTSGANEQFF
TGCGCCAGCAGCCAGACCTCAGGGGCGAATGAGCAGTTCTTC
>TRBD1|TRBV3-1/TRBV3-2|TRBJ1-2|.
CASSPIRTGLYGYTF
TGTGCCAGCAGCCCGATACGGACAGGACTATATGGCTACACCTTC
>.|TRBV14|TRBJ1-1|.
CASSQDFRSKGMNTEAFF
TGTGCCAGCAGCCAAGATTTTAGATCGAAGGGGATGAACACTGAAGCTTTCTTT
>.|TRBV2|TRBJ1-1|.
CASSVARVTEAFF
TGTGCCAGCAGTGTCGCCAGGGTCACTGAAGCTTTCTTT
>.|TRBV5-1|TRBJ2-2|.
CASSLGPPDTGELFF
TGCGCCAGCAGCTTGGGCCCGCCGGACACCGGGGAGCTGTTTTTT
>.|TRBV4-3|TRBJ2-1|.
CASRGAFEQFF
TGCGCCAGCAGGGGGGCCTTCGAGCAGTTCTTC
>TRBD1|TRBV28|TRBJ1-5|.
CASSMPGTVTQPQHF
TGTGCCAGCAGCATGCCCGGGACAGTCACTCAGCCCCAGCATTTT